This TCR beta chain emerged from a study of OX40 agonist ivuxolimab in advanced cancers. Study information: In this cohort, patients received ivuxolimab, an agonistic anti-OX40 (CD134) antibody. Having had anti-PD-1, anti-PD-L1 or anti-CTLA-4 therapy before was allowed, and around 39% had some.

CDR1 and CDR2 from the germline V gene are SGHTS and YDEGEE. This CDR3 contains 15 residues. The data were produced by immunoSEQ multiplex PCR, yet TCRdb's version contains in-frame clones alone and is incomplete. The table shows over 30,000 clones, with 82% occurring only once. Study observations and caveats: Clonal expansion was seen in CD4+ and CD8+ blood T cells by week 6 at 0.1 to 3.0 mg/kg.

Remarks on this clone: Antigen: not known. At one end, the junction sequence differs from germline, possibly due to a read error.

The sequenced sample was CD4+ or CD8+ T cells sorted from blood, obtained in a trial of the OX40 agonist ivuxolimab. The clonotype was recovered from an adult with an advanced solid tumor such as melanoma, head and neck, liver or kidney cancer. V and J are TRBV5-8 and TRBJ2-3; 7 bases are shared with TRBD2. This CDR3 reads CASRLGGTHTDTQYF. CDR3 nucleotide sequence: TGTGCCAGCAGATTGGGGGGGACCCACACAGATACGCAGTATTTT.